Reported below is one T cell receptor (beta chain). The antigen remains undetermined. Primers for the PCR totalled 60 Vbeta and 13 Jbeta. Measured with immunoSEQ multiplex PCR; TCRdb has only the in-frame clones, and not every one. The data show 100,000 to 150,000 clones, with 83% seen just once and 3.6% held by the top ten. V was pared by 0 bases and J by 3 bases, with 14 bases between. The CDR3 consists of 16 residues. Germline V gene data show CDR1 as LNHDA and CDR2 as SQIVND (reference sequence). The sample originates from a study of cytomegalovirus exposure and HLA in healthy donors. Study conclusions and caveats: Accurate HLA-A and HLA-B prediction from TCR beta sequences was reported for most subjects. The likely explanation for a cluster of highly shared sequence variants was sequencing artifact. Several V segments, TRBV6-2 and TRBV6-3 among them, could not be told apart and were dropped. Reportedly, fewer N-insertions than the 666-donor mean appeared in an Asian-associated ancestry cluster in a later analysis.

The TCR sequence derives from a woman aged 40 to 50 in good health and CMV-seropositive. V is TRBV19 and J is TRBJ1-2; TRBD1 is a possible D gene (6 bases). The sequencing input was PBMCs. Here the CDR3 DNA reads TGTGCCAGTAGTATAGATACCAGGGGATCTGACTATGGCTACACCTTC. Its protein product is CASSIDTRGSDYGYTF. Together with reference TRBV19 and TRBJ1-2, the CDR3 gives the full variable domain: DGGITQSPKYLFRKEGQNVTLSCEQNLNHDAMYWYRQDPGQGLRLIYYSQIVNDFQKGDIAEGYSVSREKKESFPLTVTSAQKNPTAFYLCASSIDTRGSDYGYTFGSGTRLTVV.